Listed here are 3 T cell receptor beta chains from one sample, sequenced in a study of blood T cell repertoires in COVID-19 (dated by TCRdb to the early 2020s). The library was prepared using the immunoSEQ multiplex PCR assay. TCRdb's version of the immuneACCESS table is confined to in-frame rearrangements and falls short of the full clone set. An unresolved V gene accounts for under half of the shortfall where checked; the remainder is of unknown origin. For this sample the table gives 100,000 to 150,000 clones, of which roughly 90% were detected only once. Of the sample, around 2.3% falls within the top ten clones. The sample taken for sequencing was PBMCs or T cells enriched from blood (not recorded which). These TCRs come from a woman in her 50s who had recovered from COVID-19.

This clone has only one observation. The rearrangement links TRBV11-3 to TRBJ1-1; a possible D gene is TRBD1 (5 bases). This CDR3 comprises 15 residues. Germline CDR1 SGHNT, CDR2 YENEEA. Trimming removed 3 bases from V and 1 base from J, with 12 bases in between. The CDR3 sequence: CASSLGGRQNTEAFF. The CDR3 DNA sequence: TGTGCCAGCAGCTTGGGGGGGAGGCAGAACACTGAAGCTTTCTTT.

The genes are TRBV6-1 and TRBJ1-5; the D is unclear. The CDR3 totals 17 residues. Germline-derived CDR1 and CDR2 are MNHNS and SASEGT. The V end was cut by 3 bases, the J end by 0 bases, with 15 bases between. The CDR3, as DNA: TGTGCCAGCAGTGACGACCAGGTGACCTATAGCAATCAGCCCCAGCATTTT. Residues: CASSDDQVTYSNQPQHF.

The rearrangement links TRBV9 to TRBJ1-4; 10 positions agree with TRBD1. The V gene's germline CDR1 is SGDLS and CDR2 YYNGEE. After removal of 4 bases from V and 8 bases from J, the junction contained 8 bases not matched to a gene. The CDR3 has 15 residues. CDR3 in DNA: TGTGCCAGCAGCCCCCGGACAGGGGGTGAGGAAAAACTGTTTTTT. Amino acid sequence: CASSPRTGGEEKLFF. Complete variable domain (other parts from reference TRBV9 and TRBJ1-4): DSGVTQTPKHLITATGQRVTLRCSPRSGDLSVYWYQQSLDQGLQFLIQYYNGEERAKGNILERFSAQQFPDLHSELNLSSLELGDSALYFCASSPRTGGEEKLFFGSGTQLSVL.